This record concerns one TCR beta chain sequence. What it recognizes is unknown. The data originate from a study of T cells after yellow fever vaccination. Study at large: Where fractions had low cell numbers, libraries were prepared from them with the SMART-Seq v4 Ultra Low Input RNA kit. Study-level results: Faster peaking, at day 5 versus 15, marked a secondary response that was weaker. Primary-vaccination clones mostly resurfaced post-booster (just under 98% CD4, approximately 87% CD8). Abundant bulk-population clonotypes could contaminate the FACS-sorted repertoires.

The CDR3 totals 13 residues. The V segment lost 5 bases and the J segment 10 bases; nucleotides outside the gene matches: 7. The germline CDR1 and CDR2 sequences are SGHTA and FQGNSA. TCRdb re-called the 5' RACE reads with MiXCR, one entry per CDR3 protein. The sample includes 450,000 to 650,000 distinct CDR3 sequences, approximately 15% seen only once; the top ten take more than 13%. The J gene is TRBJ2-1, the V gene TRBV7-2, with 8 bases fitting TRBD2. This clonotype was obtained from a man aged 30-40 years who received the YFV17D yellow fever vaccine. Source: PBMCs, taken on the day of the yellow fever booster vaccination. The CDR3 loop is CASSPGLEGEQFF. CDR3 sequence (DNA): TGTGCCAGCAGCCCGGGACTAGAGGGCGAGCAGTTCTTC.